A single sample gave rise to the 5 T cell receptor beta chains below, sequenced in a study of T cell responses to AZD1222 COVID-19 vaccine. Sequencing was performed with immunoSEQ multiplex PCR; in TCRdb, only in-frame clones are kept and a portion is missing. This table holds about 85,000 clones, approximately 86% found once. The sequenced sample was peripheral blood, obtained on day 0 of AZD1222 vaccination. The receptor set was obtained from an adult in good health.

This chain links TRBV6-5 with TRBJ2-7; D uncertain. V was clipped by 0 bases and J by 3 bases, with 9 bases between them. Germline V CDR1 and CDR2: MNHEY, SVGAGI. The CDR3 runs 14 residues. Here the CDR3 reads CASSYSEQFYEQYF. As DNA, the CDR3 is TGTGCCAGCAGTTACTCGGAGCAGTTCTACGAGCAGTACTTC.

The chain carries TRBV7-8 and TRBJ1-2, with D maybe TRBD1 (6 bases). V lost 2 bases to trimming and J lost 2 bases, with 12 bases between them. The germline CDR1 and CDR2 sequences are SGHVS and FQNEAQ. The CDR3 has 15 residues. The CDR3 coding sequence is TGTGCCAGCAGCTTATCACAGGGCGACAACTATGGCTACACCTTC. Protein sequence: CASSLSQGDNYGYTF.

This clone was counted a few times. This chain uses TRBV28 with TRBJ1-1, with a possible D match to TRBD1 (5 bases). V gave up 7 bases and J gave up 8 bases, with 11 bases separating them. This CDR3 contains 11 residues. The germline V gene has CDR1 MDHEN and CDR2 SYDVKM. CDR3 DNA: TGTGCCAGCAAGAGCCACAGGGAAGCTTTCTTT. This codes for CASKSHREAFF.

The chain has TRBV30 and TRBJ1-6; D perhaps matches TRBD1 (5 bases). V shed 5 bases and J shed 7 bases, with 15 bases lying between them. Germline CDR1 and CDR2: GTSNPN and SVGIG (reference sequence). There are 14 residues in the CDR3. The chain's CDR3 is CAWSKGLPNSPLHF. The DNA of the CDR3 is TGTGCCTGGTCGAAGGGACTGCCAAATTCACCCCTCCACTTT.

The genes are TRBV27 and TRBJ1-4; D unresolved. The CDR3 spans 14 residues. The germline V gene has CDR1 MNHEY and CDR2 SMNVEV (reference sequence). Trimming cost V 3 bases and J 6 bases, with 11 bases left between them. In nucleotides, the CDR3 is TGTGCCAGCAGTTTCACGGGGTATGATGAAAAACTGTTTTTT. Its translation: CASSFTGYDEKLFF.